These 17 T cell receptor beta chains came from one sample sequenced in a study of shared clonotypes between healthy human individuals. Naive-designated CD8 cells lacked CD45RO, were positively enriched for CCR7, and omitted terminally differentiated effector memory CD45RA+ cells. Repertoires were generated with immunoSEQ multiplex PCR, while TCRdb's copy carries only in-frame clones and drops some. Of about 2.1 million clones in the sample, around 95% are singletons; the top ten hold about 1.7%. The sequencing sample was made of naive CD8+ T cells from PBMCs. Receptor source: a man aged 18 to 29 in good health. Some clones in this sample may be carry-over from other donors' samples.

The genes are TRBV9 and TRBJ2-1, with TRBD2 identical over 9 bases. Trimming at V came to 0 bases and at J to 7 bases, leaving 11 bases not matched to a gene. The CDR3 sequence is 17 residues long. Germline V gene lookup returns CDR1 SGDLS and CDR2 YYNGEE. CDR3 region: CASSVAFSGSLPNEQFF. The CDR3 bases are TGTGCCAGCAGCGTAGCTTTTAGCGGGAGCCTTCCGAATGAGCAGTTCTTC.

This clone was counted a few times. The J gene is TRBJ1-1, the V gene TRBV30; D is unresolved. CDR3 size: 12 residues. V lost 6 bases and J lost 1, with 9 bases in between. Germline-derived CDR1 and CDR2 are GTSNPN and SVGIG (reference sequence). CDR3 loop: CACEVPNTEAFF. The CDR3 DNA sequence: TGTGCCTGCGAGGTCCCGAACACTGAAGCTTTCTTT.

This clone was seen more than once but under ten times. This sequence joins TRBV9 and TRBJ1-1, with 7 positions matching TRBD1. V lost 0 bases, J lost 5 bases, and 4 bases stayed unmatched. CDR3 length: 14 amino acids. CDR1 and CDR2 from the germline V gene are SGDLS and YYNGEE. The CDR3 spells CASSVETGRTEAFF. As DNA, the CDR3 is TGTGCCAGCAGCGTAGAGACAGGGAGGACTGAAGCTTTCTTT.

The rearrangement links TRBV6-5 to TRBJ1-5; the D gene is possibly TRBD1 (5 bases). Trimming took 5 bases from V and 1 from J, leaving 12 bases between them. Germline V gene sequence: CDR1 MNHEY, CDR2 SVGAGI. The CDR3 totals 15 residues. In nucleotides, the CDR3 is TGTGCCAGCAGTAATGGTGGGGGGAGCAATCAGCCCCAGCATTTT. Its translation is CASSNGGGSNQPQHF.

This clone was seen a single time. The V gene is TRBV9, the J gene TRBJ2-7; 8 bases align to TRBD2. This CDR3 region has 15 residues. Germline assignment: CDR1 SGDLS and CDR2 YYNGEE. J was trimmed by 5 bases and V by 4 bases; bases with no gene match: 11. The CDR3 spells CASSPLREGGHEQYF. The CDR3 nucleotides read TGTGCCAGCAGCCCCCTCCGGGAGGGGGGCCACGAGCAGTACTTC. The complete variable domain, with remaining parts taken from reference TRBV9 and TRBJ2-7, reads DSGVTQTPKHLITATGQRVTLRCSPRSGDLSVYWYQQSLDQGLQFLIQYYNGEERAKGNILERFSAQQFPDLHSELNLSSLELGDSALYFCASSPLREGGHEQYFGPGTRLTVT.

The V and J genes are TRBV11-3 and TRBJ2-7; possibly TRBD2 for D (5 bases). Germline CDR1 and CDR2: SGHNT and YENEEA. Trimming stripped 3 bases from V and 7 bases from J, with 10 bases between. The CDR3 runs 12 residues. CDR3 loop: CASSFEGREQYF. In nucleotides, the CDR3 is TGTGCCAGCAGCTTTGAGGGTCGGGAGCAGTACTTC.

The V and J genes are TRBV5-6 and TRBJ2-5, with TRBD2 as a possible D gene (5 bases). V was trimmed by 0 bases and J by 4 bases, leaving 13 bases between them. The CDR3 is made up of 15 amino acids. Germline V gene sequence: CDR1 SGHDT, CDR2 YYEEEE. Here the CDR3 DNA reads TGTGCCAGCAGCTTGGACCTCAGAGGGCGAGAGACCCAGTACTTC. Residues: CASSLDLRGRETQYF. Together with reference TRBV5-6 and TRBJ2-5, the CDR3 gives the full variable domain: DAGVTQSPTHLIKTRGQQVTLRCSPKSGHDTVSWYQQALGQGPQFIFQYYEEEERQRGNFPDRFSGHQFPNYSSELNVNALLLGDSALYLCASSLDLRGRETQYFGPGTRLLVL.

The rearrangement links TRBV27 to TRBJ2-2; no clear D. The CDR3 loop spans 15 amino acids. Germline V gene sequence: CDR1 MNHEY, CDR2 SMNVEV (reference sequence). V shed 3 bases and J shed 4 bases, with 12 bases lying between them. CDR3 sequence (DNA): TGTGCCAGCAGTTTGGATGGAATGAGCACCGGGGAGCTGTTTTTT. The encoded protein is CASSLDGMSTGELFF.

The CDR3 bases are TGTGCCAGCAGTGAAATCGGGGAGAGTGAGCTTTTCAATGAGCAGTTCTTC. Translation: CASSEIGESELFNEQFF. The rearrangement joins TRBV6-1 to TRBJ2-1, with D perhaps TRBD2 (5 bases). Looked up from germline, CDR1 is MNHNS and CDR2 is SASEGT. Trimming cost V 2 bases and J 6 bases, with 20 bases left between them. The CDR3 is made up of 17 amino acids.

This clone was seen just once. The J gene is TRBJ1-2, the V gene TRBV19; D gene ambiguous. Germline assignment: CDR1 LNHDA and CDR2 SQIVND (reference sequence). V dropped 3 bases and J dropped 2 bases, with 10 bases sitting between them. The CDR3 sequence is 14 residues long. CDR3: CASSMFNQNYGYTF. DNA for the CDR3: TGTGCCAGTAGTATGTTTAACCAGAACTATGGCTACACCTTC.

The chain combines TRBV4-2 with TRBJ1-1; possibly TRBD1 for D (5 bases). The CDR3 covers 16 residues. Germline CDR1 and CDR2: LGHNA and YNFKEQ. V was cut by 2 bases and J by 1 base, with 14 bases left in between. This CDR3 reads CASSQSAWGGNTEAFF. The CDR3 nucleotides are TGTGCCAGCAGCCAATCAGCATGGGGGGGGAACACTGAAGCTTTCTTT.

About this clone: Germline and junction disagree at one end, which may indicate a read error. V and J are TRBV19 and TRBJ1-1; tentatively, D is TRBD1 (6 bases). The length of the CDR3 is 15 residues. CDR1 is LNHDA, CDR2 SQIVND, per germline (reference sequence). The CDR3 sequence is CASSIRDTVNNEAFF. The DNA for the CDR3 is TGTGCCAGTAGTATTCGGGACACTGTGAACAATGAAGCTTTCTTT. The whole variable domain, remainder taken from reference TRBV19 and TRBJ1-1, is DGGITQSPKYLFRKEGQNVTLSCEQNLNHDAMYWYRQDPGQGLRLIYYSQIVNDFQKGDIAEGYSVSREKKESFPLTVTSAQKNPTAFYLCASSIRDTVNNEAFFGQGTRLTVV.

For this clone: Other DNA sequences in this sample translate to the same CDR3. The rearrangement joins TRBV7-9 to TRBJ2-5; D is ambiguous. The CDR3 totals 12 residues. Germline assignment: CDR1 SEHNR and CDR2 FQNEAQ (reference sequence). Trimming removed 1 base at V and 8 bases at J, with 8 bases between. The CDR3 nucleotides are TGTGCCAGCAGCTTAGGGCCCGAAACCCAGTACTTC. This sequence encodes CASSLGPETQYF.

To note about this clone: The sample holds other DNA sequences that translate to the same CDR3. V is TRBV4-3 and J is TRBJ2-7; possibly TRBD2 for D (6 bases). Looked up from germline, CDR1 is LGHNA and CDR2 is YSLEER. V gave up 0 bases and J gave up 4 bases, with 13 bases separating them. The CDR3 runs 15 residues. Here the CDR3 reads CASSQDRQGGYEQYF. CDR3 coding DNA: TGCGCCAGCAGCCAAGATCGGCAAGGAGGGTACGAGCAGTACTTC.

V gene TRBV5-4 combines with J gene TRBJ2-5, with TRBD2 matching over 16 bases. CDR1 is SGHNT and CDR2 is YYREEE in the germline V gene (reference sequence). Trimming cost V 4 bases and J 0 bases; bases outside gene matches: 9. The CDR3 loop spans 19 amino acids. This CDR3 reads CASSPGTSGRVSYQETQYF. The DNA for the CDR3 is TGTGCCAGCAGCCCTGGGACTAGCGGGAGGGTCTCATACCAAGAGACCCAGTACTTC.

The chain carries TRBV5-5 and TRBJ2-7; tentatively, D is TRBD2 (7 bases). V lost 4 bases to trimming and J lost 7 bases, with 24 bases between them. Germline V gives CDR1 SGHKS, CDR2 YYEKEE (reference sequence). The CDR3 totals 16 residues. The CDR3 loop is CASSGRLQGPSGEQYF. CDR3 sequence (DNA): TGTGCCAGCAGCGGACGCCTCCAGGGGCCTAGCGGAGAGCAGTACTTC.

Turning to this clone: The conserved phenylalanine or tryptophan is not found at the CDR3 terminus, so this likely reflects a read error. No DNA is shown, since the ends of the CDR3 on it are uncertain; the CDR3 is the one TCRdb lists. This chain uses TRBV11-2 with TRBJ2-7; the D segment call TRBD2 is taken from the table without a DNA check. Counting both end residues, the CDR3 totals 13 amino acids. The germline V gene encodes CDR1 SGHAT and CDR2 FQNNGV. CDR3 residues: CASSLDGLAGEVY.